The 11 T cell receptor beta chains below come from one sample, sequenced in a study of blood T cells in healthy people across ages. Alongside a J-beta primer mix, a sample-barcoded 5' primer served in a second PCR lasting about 7 to 12 cycles. Via MiXCR, TCRdb re-called the 5' RACE reads, giving one row per CDR3 protein. The sample consists of approximately 780,000 distinct CDR3 sequences, 20% to 30% of them appearing once. This sample also belongs to another study, concerning T cells of mothers and their children.

The specimen sequenced was blood. The receptor set was obtained from a boy between 10 and 17 years old in good health.

This clonotype was detected only a few times. The CDR3 sequence: CASSRGQVSYNEQFF. The DNA for the CDR3 is TGTGCCAGCAGCCGTGGGCAGGTCTCCTACAATGAGCAGTTCTTC. The rearrangement links TRBV7-2 to TRBJ2-1; D is uncertain. The CDR3 loop spans 15 amino acids. The V gene's germline CDR1 is SGHTA and CDR2 FQGNSA. Trimming removed 5 bases from V and 0 bases from J, with 11 bases in between.

The rearrangement uses TRBV18 and TRBJ2-3; 7 bases align to TRBD2. This CDR3 spans 16 amino acids. From germline, CDR1 is KGHSH and CDR2 LQKENI. Unmatched junction bases numbered 10, after V lost 3 bases and J lost 4 bases. CDR3 DNA: TGTGCCAGCTCACCCTCCCGGGGGGTAGTCGCAGATACGCAGTATTTT. It yields the protein CASSPSRGVVADTQYF. The full variable domain, in which reference TRBV18 and TRBJ2-3 provide the parts outside the CDR3, is NAGVMQNPRHLVRRRGQEARLRCSPMKGHSHVYWYRQLPEEGLKFMVYLQKENIIDESGMPKERFSAEFPKEGPSILRIQQVVRGDSAAYFCASSPSRGVVADTQYFGPGTRLTVL.

The rearrangement joins TRBV27 to TRBJ1-1; D might be TRBD1 (6 bases). The germline V and J ends were trimmed by 5 bases and 2 bases, with 12 bases remaining between them. This CDR3 is 14 amino acids long. Germline V gives CDR1 MNHEY, CDR2 SMNVEV (reference sequence). CDR3 protein: CASSPTGFNTEAFF. Here the CDR3 DNA reads TGTGCCAGCAGTCCAACAGGGTTCAACACTGAAGCTTTCTTT.

The genes are TRBV3-1 and TRBJ2-2; 7 bases fit TRBD2. Germline CDR1 is LGHDT and CDR2 is YNNKEL (reference sequence). This CDR3 has 15 amino acids. Trimming cost V 7 bases and J 1 base; bases outside gene matches: 6. The CDR3 spells CASTLSGVNTGELFF. In DNA, the CDR3 is TGTGCCAGCACGCTGAGCGGGGTGAACACCGGGGAGCTGTTTTTT.

This clonotype was picked up many times. J is TRBJ1-5 and V is TRBV20-1; D is ambiguous. Germline CDR1 reads DFQATT; CDR2 reads SNEGSKA (reference sequence). The CDR3 extends over 14 amino acids. V was shortened by 3 bases and J by 3 bases, with 12 bases between the two germline ends. The DNA of the CDR3 is TGCAGTGCTAGTCCCGGCCAAAACAATCAGCCCCAGCATTTT. It codes for CSASPGQNNQPQHF.

The table lists this clonotype with many counts. The chain carries TRBV20-1 and TRBJ2-4; perhaps TRBD1 as D (5 bases). The CDR3 consists of 14 residues. Looked up from germline, CDR1 is DFQATT and CDR2 is SNEGSKA (reference sequence). V shed 3 bases and J shed 2 bases, with 11 bases lying between them. The CDR3 spells CSARKSGSKNIQYF. Here the CDR3 DNA reads TGCAGTGCTAGGAAGTCAGGGTCCAAAAACATTCAGTACTTC.

J is TRBJ2-1 and V is TRBV27, with TRBD2 identical over 11 bases. V lost 7 bases, J lost 3 bases, and 5 bases stayed unmatched. CDR1 MNHEY and CDR2 SMNVEV come from the germline V gene (reference sequence). The CDR3 contains 15 residues. This CDR3 is CASNPLAGGYNEQFF. DNA of the CDR3: TGTGCCAGCAACCCTCTAGCGGGGGGCTACAATGAGCAGTTCTTC.

The V gene is TRBV6-5, the J gene TRBJ1-1; no reliable D call. The germline CDR1 and CDR2 sequences are MNHEY and SVGAGI. The CDR3 loop spans 15 amino acids. The V end lost 0 bases, the J end lost 4 bases, and 12 bases lay between the germline ends. The chain's CDR3 is CASSYSPPKGTEAFF. The CDR3 DNA reads TGTGCCAGCAGTTACTCGCCCCCGAAGGGCACTGAAGCTTTCTTT.

This clonotype was detected ten times or more. The J gene is TRBJ2-5, the V gene TRBV6-2 or TRBV6-3, with TRBD2 identical over 8 bases. Germline values: CDR1 MNHEY, CDR2 SVGEGT. The CDR3 loop spans 15 amino acids. J was trimmed by 0 bases and V by 5 bases; bases with no gene match: 5. This CDR3 is CASSLLAENQETQYF. The CDR3 DNA reads TGTGCCAGCAGTCTACTAGCGGAGAACCAAGAGACCCAGTACTTC.

This clonotype was detected a few times. The gene calls are TRBV27 and TRBJ1-5, with TRBD1 matching over 9 bases. CDR3 length equals 15 residues. Germline CDR1 reads MNHEY; CDR2 reads SMNVEV (reference sequence). The J segment lost 4 bases and the V segment lost 5 bases, leaving 6 bases of the junction unmatched. CDR3 coding DNA: TGTGCCAGCAGTACTTGGACAGGGGCAAATCAGCCCCAGCATTTT. Amino acid sequence: CASSTWTGANQPQHF.

This clonotype was recorded a few times. V is TRBV5-5 and J is TRBJ1-3, with D unresolved. Looked up from germline, CDR1 is SGHKS and CDR2 is YYEKEE (reference sequence). V lost 4 bases to trimming and J lost 0 bases, with 17 bases between them. The CDR3 sequence is 17 residues long. The DNA for the CDR3 is TGTGCCAGCAGCGCCGTAGGTTACGGGAGCTCTGGAAACACCATATATTTT. Residues: CASSAVGYGSSGNTIYF.